This TCR beta chain came from a study of regulatory T cells in long-lasting Graves disease. This clonotype was seen only a few times. The time point is: persistent/refractory GD, antithyroid drugs over 5 years with positive TRAb. TCR sequences were obtained from RNA taken from PBMCs. Trimming took off 5 bases at V and 4 bases at J, with 20 bases between the two ends. This CDR3 is 16 amino acids long. In germline, CDR1 is SGHTA, CDR2 FQGTGA. Through Arm-PCR of CDR3 regions and iRepertoire HTBI primers, TCR beta libraries were built. TCRdb processed the multiplex PCR reads anew with MiXCR; each CDR3 protein has one entry. Here the sample spans hundreds of thousands of distinct CDR3 sequences, 25% to 35% being singletons.

The source is a female donor with Graves disease. Specimen: peripheral blood mononuclear cells (PBMCs), collected when the disease was refractory, from a patient treated with antithyroid drugs. The chain couples TRBV7-3 to TRBJ1-1; D may be TRBD1 (6 bases). The CDR3 region is CASSELGTGGGTEAFF. DNA for the CDR3: TGTGCCAGCAGCGAACTTGGGACTGGAGGGGGCACTGAAGCTTTCTTT.